This TCR beta chain comes out of a study of monozygotic twins with cystic fibrosis. The germline V gene encodes CDR1 SNHLY and CDR2 FYNNEI. This CDR3 contains 13 residues. The ends were cut back, 1 base at V and 5 bases at J, with 8 bases in the middle. TCRdb's table, derived via immunoSEQ multiplex PCR, lists solely in-frame clones and lacks some. The table includes roughly 32,000 clones, around 96% detected once. Sequencing was performed on blood. This receptor was obtained from a girl aged 2 to 9 with cystic fibrosis. The chain employs TRBV2 and TRBJ2-5; a possible D gene is TRBD1 (6 bases). For the CDR3, the DNA is TGTGCCAGCAGTGAAGACAGGGATGAGACCCAGTACTTC. Protein sequence: CASSEDRDETQYF.